This record covers a single T cell receptor (beta chain). cDNA came from roughly 0.53 to 1 ug RNA primed by random hexamers. TCRdb re-derived calls from the immunoSEQ multiplex PCR reads in MiXCR, one entry per CDR3 protein. The sample holds roughly 200,000 distinct CDR3 sequences; approximately 95% are singletons and the top ten take 0.082%. This sample stems from a study of CD8 T cells in Susac syndrome. The CDR3 runs to 15 residues. V lost 0 bases and J lost 0, with 9 bases in between. Germline V CDR1 and CDR2: LNHNV, YYDKDF (reference sequence). This receptor was taken from a human donor with multiple sclerosis. Specimen: CD4+ T cells from PBMCs. The V and J genes are TRBV15 and TRBJ2-7; no reliable D call. The CDR3 region is CATSRDFVFSYEQYF. The CDR3 DNA follows: TGTGCCACCAGCAGAGATTTCGTCTTCTCCTACGAGCAGTACTTC. The variable domain in full, with the rest retrieved from reference TRBV15 and TRBJ2-7, is DAMVIQNPRYQVTQFGKPVTLSCSQTLNHNVMYWYQQKSSQAPKLLFHYYDKDFNNEADTPDNFQSRRPNTSFCFLDIRSPGLGDTAMYLCATSRDFVFSYEQYFGPGTRLTVT.